This TCR beta chain stems from a study of OX40 agonist ivuxolimab in advanced cancers. The overall study: The patients' treatment was ivuxolimab, an agonistic anti-OX40 (CD134) antibody. Patients received intravenous ivuxolimab every 2 weeks at 0.01 to 10 mg/kg. A male proportion of about 84% was recorded, with mean age 60 years and range roughly 23 to 90.

The CDR3 is 16 residues long. V was clipped by 4 bases and J by 4 bases; unmatched bases: 9. Germline CDR1 and CDR2: LGHNA and YNFKEQ. Whole-study findings and limits: Antigen specificity of clonally expanded peripheral T cells was not established.

Sequenced by immunoSEQ multiplex PCR; TCRdb stores in-frame clones only, minus some. The sample has about 88,000 clones; 87% are singletons. As regards this clone: The antigen remains unidentified.

This TCR came from an adult with an advanced solid tumor such as melanoma, head and neck, liver or kidney cancer. The genes are TRBV4-2 and TRBJ2-3; 9 nucleotides line up with TRBD2. The sample consisted of CD4+ or CD8+ T cells sorted from blood, taken in a trial of the OX40 agonist ivuxolimab. CDR3 loop: CASSPLSGGTPDTQYF. The CDR3 DNA reads TGTGCCAGCAGCCCCCTGAGCGGGGGGACCCCAGATACGCAGTATTTT.